This record covers a single T cell receptor beta chain. This sample was included in a study of Tregs in tolerant kidney transplant recipients. Some clones are missing from TCRdb's copy, which holds only in-frame ones; the method was immunoSEQ multiplex PCR. The sample gives some 69,000 clones, 84% of which show up once; roughly 4.5% is in the top ten. The TCR was taken from a human donor in good health. The sample was CD4+ T cells from blood.

The CDR3 nucleotides are TGTGCCAGCAGTTTGAACAGGGGGGGAGAGACCCAGTACTTC. This sequence encodes CASSLNRGGETQYF. The chain has TRBV27 and TRBJ2-5; TRBD1 might be the D (8 bases). Germline V lookup: CDR1 MNHEY, CDR2 SMNVEV (reference sequence). Trimming took off 3 bases at V and 4 bases at J, with 12 bases between the two ends. The CDR3 has 14 amino acids.